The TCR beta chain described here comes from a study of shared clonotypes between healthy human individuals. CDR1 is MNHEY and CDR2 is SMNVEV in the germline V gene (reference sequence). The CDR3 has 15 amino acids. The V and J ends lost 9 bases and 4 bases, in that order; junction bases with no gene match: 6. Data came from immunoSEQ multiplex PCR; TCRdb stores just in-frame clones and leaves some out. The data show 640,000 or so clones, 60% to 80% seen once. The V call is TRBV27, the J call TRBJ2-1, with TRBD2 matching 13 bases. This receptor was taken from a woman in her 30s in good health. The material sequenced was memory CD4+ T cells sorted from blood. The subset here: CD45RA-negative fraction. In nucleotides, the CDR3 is TGTGCCAGTGGGGGGACTAGCGGGGAGTACAATGAGCAGTTCTTC. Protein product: CASGGTSGEYNEQFF.